A selection of T cell receptor beta chains follows, all from one sample in a study of long-term antiretroviral therapy in people with HIV. TCRdb keeps only in-frame clones here, not all; method: immunoSEQ multiplex PCR. The data hold roughly 16,000 clones, with about 88% observed a single time. The source material was unsorted PBMCs, sampled 0.5 years after starting antiretroviral therapy. These receptor sequences come from a woman between 40 and 50 years old with HIV. Each CDR3 is given with its conserved first and last residue. The D gene is left open where the match is weak. Not all rows give a size; the values are once, few, many and, for expanded clones, a class.

j_call: TRBJ1-2
d_call: TRBD1
v_call: TRBV4-1
clone_size: NA
cdr3_nt: TGCGCCAGCAGCCAACCTGACAGGGGAGTAAACTATGGCTACACCTTC
cdr3_aa: CASSQPDRGVNYGYTF

j_call: TRBJ1-4
d_call: TRBD1
v_call: TRBV27
clone_size: NA
cdr3_nt: TGTGCCAGCAGTTCGCTGACAGGGCCTAATGAAAAACTGTTTTTT
cdr3_aa: CASSSLTGPNEKLFF

j_call: TRBJ2-7
d_call: NA
v_call: TRBV28
clone_size: NA
cdr3_nt: NA
cdr3_aa: CASSLVGQGSLF

j_call: TRBJ2-7
d_call: TRBD2
v_call: TRBV30
clone_size: NA
cdr3_nt: TGTGCCTCCACGATCGTCCGACGGCGATCGGGACTAGCGGGAGCCTGGTATAGATTCTACGAGCAGTACTTC
cdr3_aa: CASTIVRRRSGLAGAWYRFYEQYF

j_call: TRBJ2-1
d_call: NA
v_call: TRBV27
clone_size: NA
cdr3_nt: TGTGCCAGCAGTTTAGCGGGCGGGCGCCCCAATGAGCAGTTCTTC
cdr3_aa: CASSLAGGRPNEQFF

j_call: TRBJ1-1
d_call: TRBD1
v_call: TRBV5-6
clone_size: NA
cdr3_nt: TGTGCCAGCAGCTTGGGGACAGGAATGACTGAAGCTTTCTTT
cdr3_aa: CASSLGTGMTEAFF

j_call: TRBJ2-1
d_call: TRBD1
v_call: TRBV27
clone_size: NA
cdr3_nt: TGTGCCACCCGCCGAAGCCCGGGACAGCTTTACAATGAGCAGTTCTTC
cdr3_aa: CATRRSPGQLYNEQFF

j_call: TRBJ1-4
d_call: NA
v_call: TRBV5-4
clone_size: NA
cdr3_nt: TGTGCCAGCAGCTCACAGGGCCGTGAAAAACTGTTTTTT
cdr3_aa: CASSSQGREKLFF

j_call: TRBJ2-3
d_call: NA
v_call: TRBV18
clone_size: NA
cdr3_nt: TGTGCCAGCTCACTCACAACGGACTCTAGCACAGATACGCAGTATTTT
cdr3_aa: CASSLTTDSSTDTQYF

j_call: TRBJ2-2
d_call: NA
v_call: TRBV5-1
clone_size: NA
cdr3_nt: TGCGCCAGCAGCCTCGGGACCGACACCGGGGAGCTGTTTTTT
cdr3_aa: CASSLGTDTGELFF

j_call: TRBJ1-2
d_call: NA
v_call: TRBV6-6
clone_size: NA
cdr3_nt: TGTGCCAGCAAAACACCACCCTATGGCTACACCTTC
cdr3_aa: CASKTPPYGYTF

j_call: TRBJ1-2
d_call: NA
v_call: TRBV7-2
clone_size: NA
cdr3_nt: TGTGCCAGCAGACCGGGACAAATGGGAGTCGGCTATGGCTACACCTTC
cdr3_aa: CASRPGQMGVGYGYTF

j_call: TRBJ2-7
d_call: TRBD1
v_call: TRBV5-1
clone_size: NA
cdr3_nt: TGCGCCAGCAGCCCAGGACAGGGTCCCTACTACGAGCAGTACTTC
cdr3_aa: CASSPGQGPYYEQYF

j_call: TRBJ2-7
d_call: TRBD2
v_call: TRBV18
clone_size: NA
cdr3_nt: TGTGCCAGCTCACCACTCCCTAGCGGGAGGCTGAGCTCCTACGAGCAGTACTTC
cdr3_aa: CASSPLPSGRLSSYEQYF

j_call: TRBJ1-1
d_call: TRBD1
v_call: TRBV18
clone_size: NA
cdr3_nt: TGTGCCAGCTCACAAGGGACAGGGTGGGATCCAGCTTTCTTT
cdr3_aa: CASSQGTGWDPAFF

j_call: TRBJ2-1
d_call: TRBD2
v_call: TRBV29-1
clone_size: NA
cdr3_nt: TGCAGCGCCTCGTCCTGGACTAGCGGCCAGAATGAGCAGTTCTTC
cdr3_aa: CSASSWTSGQNEQFF

j_call: TRBJ1-2
d_call: NA
v_call: TRBV5-6
clone_size: NA
cdr3_nt: TGTGCCAGCAGCTTGGCCCCCAGGGACCATGGCTACACCTTC
cdr3_aa: CASSLAPRDHGYTF

j_call: TRBJ1-2
d_call: NA
v_call: TRBV18
clone_size: NA
cdr3_nt: TGTGCCAGCTCACCCCAAGACCGGGGCCTGAGCTATGGCTACACCTTC
cdr3_aa: CASSPQDRGLSYGYTF

j_call: TRBJ1-1
d_call: NA
v_call: TRBV4-1
clone_size: NA
cdr3_nt: TGCGCCAGCAGCCAGATAGGGAGCACTGAAGCTTTCTTT
cdr3_aa: CASSQIGSTEAFF

j_call: TRBJ1-2
d_call: NA
v_call: TRBV9
clone_size: NA
cdr3_nt: TGTGCCAGCAGCGTAGACGGTCCAGCAATCTATGGCTACACCTTC
cdr3_aa: CASSVDGPAIYGYTF

j_call: TRBJ1-1
d_call: NA
v_call: TRBV18
clone_size: NA
cdr3_nt: TGTGCCAGCTCACCTTACGACACGGGCACTGAAGCTTTCTTT
cdr3_aa: CASSPYDTGTEAFF

j_call: TRBJ2-5
d_call: TRBD2
v_call: TRBV28
clone_size: NA
cdr3_nt: TGTGCCAGCAGTTTAGCGGGAGGGCCGGAGACCCAGTACTTC
cdr3_aa: CASSLAGGPETQYF

j_call: TRBJ1-3
d_call: NA
v_call: TRBV5-6
clone_size: NA
cdr3_nt: TGTGCCAGCAGCTTGTACGACACCATATATTTT
cdr3_aa: CASSLYDTIYF

j_call: TRBJ2-3
d_call: NA
v_call: TRBV27
clone_size: NA
cdr3_nt: TGTGCCAGCAGTATTCCTAGCTTCCCAGATACGCAGTATTTT
cdr3_aa: CASSIPSFPDTQYF

j_call: TRBJ1-2
d_call: NA
v_call: TRBV4-1
clone_size: few
cdr3_nt: TGCGCCAGCAGCCAAGTGGACTCCTCATATGGCTACACCTTC
cdr3_aa: CASSQVDSSYGYTF

j_call: TRBJ2-1
d_call: NA
v_call: TRBV18
clone_size: NA
cdr3_nt: TGTGCCAGCTCACCGGTCCGGGTAGGCGATGAGCAGTTCTTC
cdr3_aa: CASSPVRVGDEQFF

j_call: TRBJ2-1
d_call: NA
v_call: TRBV29-1
clone_size: NA
cdr3_nt: TGCAGCGTTGTGACGGGGAATGAGCAGTTCTTC
cdr3_aa: CSVVTGNEQFF

j_call: TRBJ2-7
d_call: NA
v_call: TRBV28
clone_size: NA
cdr3_nt: TGTGCCAGCACCAGGACCGGGGCCTACGAGCAGTACTTC
cdr3_aa: CASTRTGAYEQYF

j_call: TRBJ2-7
d_call: NA
v_call: TRBV6-1
clone_size: NA
cdr3_nt: TGTGCCAGCAGTGAATCGCGCTGGGAGGTCCCTAAACCCTTC
cdr3_aa: CASSESRWEVPKPF

j_call: TRBJ2-7
d_call: NA
v_call: TRBV7-2
clone_size: NA
cdr3_nt: TGTGCCAGCAGGAGCAACTCCTACGAGCAGTACTTC
cdr3_aa: CASRSNSYEQYF

j_call: TRBJ2-1
d_call: NA
v_call: TRBV7-2
clone_size: NA
cdr3_nt: TGTGCCAGCAGCTTAACTTCCAGCTCCTACAATGAGCAGTTCTTC
cdr3_aa: CASSLTSSSYNEQFF

j_call: TRBJ2-7
d_call: NA
v_call: TRBV7-9
clone_size: NA
cdr3_nt: TGTGCCAGCAGCTTAGGCTACAGGAGCGAGCAGTACTTC
cdr3_aa: CASSLGYRSEQYF

j_call: TRBJ2-2
d_call: TRBD2
v_call: TRBV5-6
clone_size: NA
cdr3_nt: TGTGCCAGCAGCTTTTTTGTTAGCGGGAGTACCGGGGAGCTGTTTTTT
cdr3_aa: CASSFFVSGSTGELFF

j_call: TRBJ2-3
d_call: NA
v_call: TRBV19
clone_size: NA
cdr3_nt: TGTGCCAGCTCCTCCGGCGCGCGCACAGATACGCAGTATTTT
cdr3_aa: CASSSGARTDTQYF